This T cell receptor beta chain was identified in a study of graft-versus-host responses after intestinal transplantation. About the study: Recipients uniformly received anti-thymocyte globulin induction, followed by tacrolimus and steroids for around 3 years.

The method was immunoSEQ multiplex PCR; TCRdb's version includes in-frame clones alone and lacks a portion of them. The sample carries roughly 90,000 clones, about 91% recorded once. This clone was recorded only once. Its target is unknown. Findings and caveats of the study: Those patients showing graft-donor T cell macrochimerism displayed high graft-versus-host to host-versus-graft clonal ratios in allografts. GvH clones turned up in recipient marrow; some had shown up first in ileum or blood. HvG clone declines early post-transplant were associated with peak circulating GvH levels.

Sample: unstimulated CD4+ T cells sorted from spleen or lymph node cells, taken before transplant. The sequence was obtained from a human donor who was the organ donor for an intestinal transplant.

DNA of the CDR3: TGTGCCAGTAGTCGTAGTTTAGGACTAGCGGGCTATAATGAGCAGTTCTTC. The encoded protein is CASSRSLGLAGYNEQFF. V usage is TRBV19 and J usage is TRBJ2-1, with 11 bases fitting TRBD2. The CDR3 has 17 amino acids. Looked up from germline, CDR1 is LNHDA and CDR2 is SQIVND (reference sequence). Losses at the gene ends were 5 bases for V and 7 bases for J; bases not matched to a gene: 13.